Ten or more counts support the clone carrying this T cell receptor beta chain. The length of the CDR3 is 15 residues. V was pared by 3 bases and J by 10 bases, with 13 bases of the junction left unmatched. This entry is derived from a study of patients and donors after allogeneic stem cell transplantation. One entry per CDR3 protein, called by TCRdb with MiXCR from the RT-PCR reads. The sample includes some 60,000 distinct CDR3 sequences, roughly 15% of them seen just once. This clonotype was obtained from a human donor who was either an allogeneic HSCT recipient or a stem cell or donor lymphocyte infusion donor (not recorded which). It is not recorded whose cells these are; they may come from a transplant donor. V gene TRBV12-3 or TRBV12-4 combines with J gene TRBJ1-1; 8 bases are shared with TRBD1. The sequenced sample was blood, either unsorted or a sorted T cell fraction (not recorded which). DNA of the CDR3: TGTGCCAGCAGTTTGGACAGGGCGGATCAGGCAGGAGCTTTCTTT. This sequence encodes CASSLDRADQAGAFF.